The present T cell receptor (beta chain) was sequenced within a study of blood T cell repertoires in COVID-19. Study details: COVID-19 samples collected from the United States, Italy and Spain covered acute and convalescent phases.

As originally analysed: How many nucleated cells were present was estimated from reference gene primer amplification. TCRdb's copy holds only in-frame clones and misses some; the assay was immunoSEQ multiplex PCR. From that table come the V and J calls and clone size; the DNA was used to work out D and trimming. The table has over 15,000 clones, approximately 80% seen once. This CDR3 is built from 16 residues. V was shortened by 9 bases and J by 4 bases, with 23 bases between the two germline ends. Germline V gene lookup returns CDR1 MNHEY and CDR2 SMNVEV (reference sequence). What was sequenced was peripheral blood. This receptor was identified in a man older than 75 with acute or convalescent COVID-19. The V call is TRBV27, the J call TRBJ2-3; D perhaps matches TRBD1 (5 bases). DNA of the CDR3: TGTGCCAGTACAAGCGACAGCCGTAAGGCGGCAGATACGCAGTATTTT. It encodes CASTSDSRKAADTQYF.